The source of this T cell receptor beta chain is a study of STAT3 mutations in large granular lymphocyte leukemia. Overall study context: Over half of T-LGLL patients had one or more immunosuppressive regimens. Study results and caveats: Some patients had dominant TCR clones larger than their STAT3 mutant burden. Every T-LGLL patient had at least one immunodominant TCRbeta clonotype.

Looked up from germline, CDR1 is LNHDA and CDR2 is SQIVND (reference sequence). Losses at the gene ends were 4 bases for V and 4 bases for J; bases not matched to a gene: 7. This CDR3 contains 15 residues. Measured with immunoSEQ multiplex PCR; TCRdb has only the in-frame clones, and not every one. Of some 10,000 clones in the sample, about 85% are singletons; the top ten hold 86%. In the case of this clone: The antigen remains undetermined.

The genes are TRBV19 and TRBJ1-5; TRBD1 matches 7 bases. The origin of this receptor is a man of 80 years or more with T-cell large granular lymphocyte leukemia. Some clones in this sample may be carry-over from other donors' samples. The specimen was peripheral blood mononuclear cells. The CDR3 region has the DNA TGTGCCAGTAGTAAAAGGACAGGCGGTAATCAGCCCCAGCATTTT. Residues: CASSKRTGGNQPQHF.